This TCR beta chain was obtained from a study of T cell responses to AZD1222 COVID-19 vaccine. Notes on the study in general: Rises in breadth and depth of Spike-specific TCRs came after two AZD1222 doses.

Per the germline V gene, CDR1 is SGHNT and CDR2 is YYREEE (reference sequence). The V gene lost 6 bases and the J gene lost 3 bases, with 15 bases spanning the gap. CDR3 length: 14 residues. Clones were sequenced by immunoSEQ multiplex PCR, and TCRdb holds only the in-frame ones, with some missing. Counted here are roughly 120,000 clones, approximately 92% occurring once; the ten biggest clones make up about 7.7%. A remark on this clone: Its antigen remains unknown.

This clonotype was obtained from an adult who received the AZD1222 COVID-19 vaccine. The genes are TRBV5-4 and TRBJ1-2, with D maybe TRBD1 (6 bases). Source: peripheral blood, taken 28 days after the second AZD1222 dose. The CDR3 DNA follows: TGTGCCAGCATCCTCCAGGGGCTTGACTATGGCTACACCTTC. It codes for CASILQGLDYGYTF.